Below, 3 T cell receptor beta chains from the same sample are listed, as sequenced in a study of T cells in localized non-small cell lung cancer. The assay was immunoSEQ multiplex PCR, and TCRdb's table has in-frame clones only and misses some. The data contain around 64,000 clones, approximately 89% of them seen just once; the ten biggest clones take up approximately 20%. The sample consisted of peripheral blood, taken before any cancer treatment. These receptors were taken from a man aged 35-69 years with stage I lung adenocarcinoma.

This chain links TRBV7-2 with TRBJ1-1; maybe TRBD1 (5 bases). Trimming took off 0 bases at V and 11 bases at J, with 10 bases between the two ends. The CDR3 is 12 residues long. The V gene's germline CDR1 is SGHTA and CDR2 FQGNSA. Here the CDR3 reads CASSLAAGWAFF. The CDR3 bases are TGTGCCAGCAGCTTAGCGGCAGGGTGGGCTTTCTTT.

The sample holds one count of this clone. In DNA form, the CDR3 reads TGTGCCAGCGACCGGGGCAATCAGCCCCAGCATTTT. Protein product: CASDRGNQPQHF. This chain joins TRBV6-6 and TRBJ1-5; D not certain. V lost 8 bases, J lost 2 bases, and 7 bases lay in between. The CDR3 length is 12 residues. The V gene's germline CDR1 is MNHNY and CDR2 SVGAGI (reference sequence).

This chain uses TRBV5-4 with TRBJ1-6; D is unresolved. The CDR3 length is 15 residues. Germline CDR1 reads SGHNT; CDR2 reads YYREEE (reference sequence). The germline V and J ends were trimmed by 0 bases and 2 bases, with 6 bases remaining between them. The CDR3 sequence is CASSLEGAYNSPLHF. In DNA, the CDR3 is TGTGCCAGCAGCTTGGAAGGAGCCTATAATTCACCCCTCCACTTT.